A selection of T cell receptor beta chains follows, all from one sample in a study of T-cell reconstitution after alpha-beta-depleted transplantation in children. TCRdb re-called the PCR reads with MiXCR, one entry per CDR3 protein. Altogether some 550,000 distinct CDR3 sequences are present, more than 20% being singletons, with the ten largest covering 12% to 15%. The material sequenced was PBMCs, mostly from graft donor cells, taken 360 days after TCRalphabeta/CD19-depleted stem cell transplant. These receptors were obtained from a boy in the first two years of life who had a stem cell transplant for acute myeloid leukemia, so the T cells may come from the graft donor. CDR3s include the opening cysteine and the closing phenylalanine or tryptophan.

TRBV12-3/TRBV12-4	CASSLMGWNEQFF
TRBV5-1	CASSYIGGSYGYTF
TRBV2	CASRKSGAVSTDTQYF
TRBV7-9	CASSLGGQTYEQYF
TRBV6-5	CASSYEPGRLSYNEQFF
TRBV20-1	CSASGDSRSYNEQFF
TRBV20-1	CSARLRGYNEQFF
TRBV20-1	CGWGLSYNSPLHF
TRBV20-1	CSARYPNRGLYEQYF
TRBV18	CASSPGQQLLTYEQYF
TRBV15	CATSRESRANEQFF
TRBV29-1	CSVEPRAGNTEAFF
TRBV9	CASSAISNTEAFF
TRBV12-3/TRBV12-4	CASSFGTGNTEAFF
TRBV2	CASSESPGARTSNEQFF
TRBV20-1	CSASWMLGPQHF
TRBV5-1	CASSLEPSGGGTDTQYF
TRBV24-1	CATSDSHYNEQFF
TRBV29-1	CSVEGRHQETQYF
TRBV4-3	CASSQAWGDGRGVQFF
TRBV28	CASSERGQGNTEAFF
TRBV20-1	CSAVGGWNSNQPQHF
TRBV12-3/TRBV12-4	CASSSSEYEQYF
TRBV20-1	CSARGLLGTSSEAQYF
TRBV6-5	CASSYGQGNGELFF
TRBV20-1	CSARTDRNSPLHF
TRBV7-2	CASSFPLSGTSTDTQYF
TRBV20-1	CSAPAGTDNEQFF
TRBV7-2	CASSLVPGWQEKLFF
TRBV7-9	CASSAPYRVGYTF
TRBV5-1	CASSEKQGISAYEQYF
TRBV20-1	CSASRDRTVRSSTGELFF
TRBV9	CASSGTSGGAFIHEQFF
TRBV5-6	CASSLGDYHYEQYF
TRBV20-1	CSARDLTGLNTEAFF
TRBV15	CATSDEDTDTQYF
TRBV20-1	CSVSSGGEDTQYF
TRBV5-1	CASREWNTGELFF
TRBV9	CASSLRPSVGELFF
TRBV6-2/TRBV6-3	CASRTGTPAGNTIYF
TRBV14	CASSQRVYAGGETQYF
TRBV7-9	CASSLDGRVGGTEAFF
TRBV7-2	CASSLARAGGDGYEQYF
TRBV20-1	CSAAKEITNQPQHF
TRBV20-1	CSARDRAGLNEQFF
TRBV20-1	CSASRYLDHLGAQYF
TRBV7-2	CASSTRGGSNQPQHF
TRBV7-2	CASSRQGITYEQYF
TRBV20-1	CTGLAGGYNEQFF
TRBV4-1	CASSSFAYNEQFF
TRBV15	CATSSRDQDEQYF
TRBV20-1	CSARESSYEQYF
TRBV28	CASRHRRAANYGYTF
TRBV12-3/TRBV12-4	CASSFAGQSYGYTF
TRBV18	CASSPDTDTQYF